This T cell receptor (beta chain) was obtained from a study of cytomegalovirus exposure and HLA in healthy donors. Overall study: The study's early data release held about 85 million unique TCRs from HLA-typed donors.

Study-wide results and limits: An analysis done earlier found most TCR beta V segments productive about 90% or about 30% of the time. Later on, an analysis tied 18,000 or so TCR beta sequences to HLA alleles at 0.05 false discovery rate.

Trimming stripped 6 bases from V and 1 base from J, with 10 bases between. This CDR3 region has 13 residues. Germline V CDR1 and CDR2: SNHLY, FYNNEI. Remarks on this clone: Its target is not known.

With 60 Vbeta and 13 Jbeta primers, the PCR was carried out. In the original analysis: A follow-up analysis tallied around 80 million unique TCR beta chains, roughly 10 million shared. Some clones are missing from TCRdb's copy, which holds only in-frame ones; the method was immunoSEQ multiplex PCR. D and trimming were read from the DNA, whereas the V and J calls and clone size are those reported in that table. The sample records about 160,000 clones, roughly 77% being singletons. This clonotype was sampled from a man younger than 40 in good health and CMV-seropositive. Sequencing was performed on PBMCs. The chain uses TRBV2 and TRBJ2-7, with a weak D call TRBD2 (6 bases). CDR3 region: CASSPRGSYEQYF. The CDR3 DNA follows: TGTGCCAGCAGCCCCCGGGGGTCCTACGAGCAGTACTTC.